One sample yielded the 32 T cell receptor beta chains listed below, sequenced in a study of blood T cell repertoires in COVID-19. Sequencing used immunoSEQ multiplex PCR; TCRdb keeps in-frame clones, though not all of them. The sample shows approximately 200,000 clones, around 88% of them seen only once. Source material: PBMCs or T cells enriched from blood (not recorded which). The receptors shown here come from a woman between 25 and 40 years old who had recovered from COVID-19.

This clone has a handful of counts. The V and J genes are TRBV23-1 and TRBJ2-1, with TRBD2 matching over 9 bases. TRBV23-1 is designated an ORF whose function remains uncertain. The junction had 7 bases not matched to a gene; V was cut back by 0 bases and J by 4 bases. The CDR3 is 17 residues long. The CDR3 sequence: CASSQSILAGRYNEQFF. DNA of the CDR3: TGCGCCAGCAGTCAATCTATCCTAGCGGGAAGGTACAATGAGCAGTTCTTC.

This chain links TRBV19 with TRBJ1-5; the D gene is possibly TRBD1 (5 bases). CDR1 and CDR2 from the germline V gene are LNHDA and SQIVND (reference sequence). The CDR3 length is 16 residues. Deletions cut 5 bases from V and 3 bases from J, with 17 bases between. The DNA of the CDR3 is TGTGCCAGTAGTCCGCCGACAGCAATAATCAATCAGCCCCAGCATTTT. Its protein is CASSPPTAIINQPQHF.

This chain uses TRBV7-9 with TRBJ1-1; no clear D. This CDR3 is built from 13 residues. V was shortened by 3 bases and J by 1 base, with 6 bases between the two germline ends. Looked up from germline, CDR1 is SEHNR and CDR2 is FQNEAQ (reference sequence). The DNA for the CDR3 is TGTGCCAGCAGCTTGTCCAGGAACACTGAAGCTTTCTTT. It specifies CASSLSRNTEAFF.

The chain has TRBV28 and TRBJ2-7, with 10 bases identical to TRBD2. The CDR3 is made up of 15 amino acids. From germline, CDR1 is MDHEN and CDR2 SYDVKM. Trimming at V came to 6 bases and at J to 3 bases, leaving 8 bases not matched to a gene. The CDR3 nucleotides read TGTGCCAGCAGCTCCCTAGCGGGAGACTTCTACGAGCAGTACTTC. Residues: CASSSLAGDFYEQYF.

The CDR3 DNA is TGTGCCAGCAGCCCAGCGGTCCCCTCCTACGAGCAGTACTTC. This codes for CASSPAVPSYEQYF. The chain carries TRBV28 and TRBJ2-7, with D perhaps matching TRBD2 (5 bases). Trimming pared 6 bases from V and 0 bases from J, leaving 12 bases between. The CDR3 is 14 amino acids. Per the germline V gene, CDR1 is MDHEN and CDR2 is SYDVKM.

The rearrangement links TRBV19 to TRBJ1-1; 8 bases align to TRBD1. V gave up 5 bases and J gave up 0 bases; unmatched junction bases: 14. The CDR3 extends over 18 amino acids. The germline V gene encodes CDR1 LNHDA and CDR2 SQIVND (reference sequence). The CDR3 region is CASSQGAKTLPMNTEAFF. Written as DNA, the CDR3 is TGTGCCAGTAGTCAGGGGGCAAAAACACTTCCCATGAACACTGAAGCTTTCTTT.

The chain employs TRBV3-1 (or the pseudogene TRBV3-2) and TRBJ2-2, with D tentatively TRBD1 (6 bases). CDR1 is LGHDT and CDR2 is YNNKEL in the germline V gene (reference sequence). The V end was cut by 4 bases, the J end by 1 base, with 7 bases between. This CDR3 comprises 14 residues. The CDR3 sequence is CASSPTGNTGELFF. The CDR3 DNA sequence: TGTGCCAGCAGCCCGACAGGGAACACCGGGGAGCTGTTTTTT.

The gene calls are TRBV7-6 and TRBJ1-2, with D perhaps TRBD1 (6 bases). V lost 1 base to trimming and J lost 2 bases, with 17 bases between them. The CDR3 covers 17 residues. Germline assignment: CDR1 SGHVS and CDR2 FNYEAQ. CDR3 region: CASSLGQGLTGNYGYTF. In nucleotides, the CDR3 is TGTGCCAGCAGCTTAGGTCAGGGGCTGACAGGAAACTATGGCTACACCTTC.

J is TRBJ2-5 and V is TRBV24-1, with D unclear. Looked up from germline, CDR1 is KGHDR and CDR2 is SFDVKD. The CDR3 totals 14 residues. The V end lost 5 bases, the J end lost 1 base, and 10 bases lay between the germline ends. This chain's CDR3 is CATSGTDSQETQYF. CDR3 coding DNA: TGTGCCACCAGTGGTACAGATTCCCAAGAGACCCAGTACTTC.

This clone appeared a single time. The chain uses TRBV25-1 and TRBJ2-1; D unresolved. This CDR3 region has 12 residues. Germline V gene data show CDR1 as MGHDK and CDR2 as SYGVNS. V was trimmed by 2 bases and J by 9 bases, leaving 8 bases between them. The CDR3 loop is CASSETPGEQFF. The CDR3 DNA reads as TGTGCCAGCAGTGAAACCCCGGGTGAGCAGTTCTTC. The complete variable domain, with remaining parts taken from reference TRBV25-1 and TRBJ2-1, reads EADIYQTPRYLVIGTGKKITLECSQTMGHDKMYWYQQDPGMELHLIHYSYGVNSTEKGDLSSESTVSRIRTEHFPLTLESARPSHTSQYLCASSETPGEQFFGPGTRLTVL.

This chain links TRBV19 with TRBJ2-2; TRBD1 aligns across 8 bases. The germline gives CDR1 LNHDA, CDR2 SQIVND (reference sequence). The CDR3 totals 14 residues. The V segment lost 0 bases and the J segment 6 bases; nucleotides outside the gene matches: 0. CDR3 loop: CASSIEQGAGELFF. Written as DNA, the CDR3 is TGTGCCAGTAGTATAGAACAGGGGGCCGGGGAGCTGTTTTTT.

The V and J genes are TRBV19 and TRBJ2-6; D gene unclear. CDR3 length: 12 residues. Germline loops: CDR1 LNHDA, CDR2 SQIVND (reference sequence). V gave up 0 bases and J gave up 10 bases, with 4 bases separating them. The CDR3 bases are TGTGCCAGTAGTATAGATATAAACGTCCTGACTTTC. This codes for CASSIDINVLTF.

In its sample, this clone was seen once. This chain connects TRBV15 to TRBJ2-2, with TRBD1 identical over 8 bases. Germline V lookup: CDR1 LNHNV, CDR2 YYDKDF (reference sequence). V lost 4 bases to trimming and J lost 6 bases; unmatched junction nucleotides: 10. The CDR3 is 16 amino acids. Here the CDR3 reads CATSKDRGYLPGELFF. The DNA of the CDR3 is TGTGCCACCAGCAAAGACAGGGGATATTTGCCCGGGGAGCTGTTTTTT. The full variable domain, rest sourced from reference TRBV15 and TRBJ2-2, is DAMVIQNPRYQVTQFGKPVTLSCSQTLNHNVMYWYQQKSSQAPKLLFHYYDKDFNNEADTPDNFQSRRPNTSFCFLDIRSPGLGDTAMYLCATSKDRGYLPGELFFGEGSRLTVL.

This chain links TRBV5-1 with TRBJ1-1; 7 bases agree with TRBD1. Germline loops: CDR1 SGHRS, CDR2 YFSETQ. The CDR3 has 16 amino acids. V was pared by 3 bases and J by 5 bases, with 13 bases of the junction left unmatched. CDR3 DNA: TGCGCCAGCAGCTGGGGTCCCCAGGGGGAAGGGACTGAAGCTTTCTTT. Encoded protein: CASSWGPQGEGTEAFF.

The chain is built from TRBV7-9 and TRBJ1-3; D unresolved. The CDR3 is 13 amino acids. Germline-derived CDR1 and CDR2 are SEHNR and FQNEAQ (reference sequence). V was clipped by 5 bases and J by 4 bases, with 9 bases between them. The CDR3 loop is CASSVTVGNTIYF. For the CDR3, the DNA is TGTGCCAGCAGCGTTACAGTAGGAAACACCATATATTTT. Variable domain in full (rest from reference TRBV7-9 and TRBJ1-3): DTGVSQNPRHKITKRGQNVTFRCDPISEHNRLYWYRQTLGQGPEFLTYFQNEAQLEKSRLLSDRFSAERPKGSFSTLEIQRTEQGDSAMYLCASSVTVGNTIYFGEGSWLTVV.

The rearrangement uses TRBV27 and TRBJ1-1; 9 positions agree with TRBD1. Germline V lookup: CDR1 MNHEY, CDR2 SMNVEV (reference sequence). With 5 bases clipped from V and 3 bases from J, the junction kept 7 bases outside the gene matches. This CDR3 spans 15 amino acids. CDR3 sequence reads: CASSRYRDRDTEAFF. The CDR3 bases are TGTGCCAGCAGTCGATACCGGGACAGGGACACTGAAGCTTTCTTT.

This clone appeared a single time. The chain uses TRBV4-1 and TRBJ2-1; D may be TRBD1 (6 bases). The CDR3 has 13 amino acids. From germline, CDR1 is MGHRA and CDR2 YSYEKL. Between the trimmed V and J ends, which lost 4 bases and 8 bases, there was a span of 12 bases. The CDR3 loop is CASSPLSGDEQFF. The CDR3 DNA is TGCGCCAGCAGCCCCCTCTCAGGGGATGAGCAGTTCTTC.

The chain links TRBV4-1 to TRBJ1-1; D unresolved. The V gene's germline CDR1 is MGHRA and CDR2 YSYEKL. V lost 4 bases to trimming and J lost 0 bases, with 21 bases between them. The CDR3 totals 18 residues. The CDR3 spells CASSPDPPGSPLNTEAFF. The CDR3, as DNA: TGCGCCAGCAGCCCGGACCCTCCGGGAAGCCCTCTGAACACTGAAGCTTTCTTT.

The CDR3 loop is CASSPYTGGNQETQYF. DNA for the CDR3: TGTGCCAGCAGCCCCTATACGGGGGGGAACCAAGAGACCCAGTACTTC. The rearrangement links TRBV7-8 to TRBJ2-5, with 8 bases identical to TRBD2. With V trimmed by 5 bases and J by 0 bases, 8 bases remained unmatched. Germline V lookup: CDR1 SGHVS, CDR2 FQNEAQ. The CDR3 loop spans 16 amino acids.

Details on this clone: In the same sample, other DNA sequences code for this CDR3. The chain combines TRBV28 with TRBJ2-7; tentatively, D is TRBD1 (5 bases). The CDR3 spans 11 residues. The germline CDR1 and CDR2 sequences are MDHEN and SYDVKM. V was clipped by 7 bases and J by 7 bases, with 11 bases between them. The CDR3 nucleotides read TGTGCCAGCACCCTGGGGCGGGAGCAGTACTTC. This translates into CASTLGREQYF.

This chain connects TRBV28 to TRBJ1-2; 8 positions match TRBD1. The CDR3 contains 13 residues. V gave up 5 bases and J gave up 5 bases; unmatched junction bases: 4. The V gene's germline CDR1 is MDHEN and CDR2 SYDVKM. CDR3 in amino acids: CASSPGQVYGYTF. In nucleotides, the CDR3 is TGTGCCAGCAGTCCGGGACAGGTTTATGGCTACACCTTC.

This clone was seen many times. V usage is TRBV11-2 and J usage is TRBJ2-2; D possibly corresponds to TRBD1 (6 bases). The germline gives CDR1 SGHAT, CDR2 FQNNGV. V lost 3 bases and J lost 5, with 10 bases in between. CDR3 length: 14 amino acids. The CDR3 sequence is CASSFTQGTGELFF. CDR3 nucleotides: TGTGCCAGCAGCTTCACACAGGGAACCGGGGAGCTGTTTTTT.

The count of this clone is one. The chain employs TRBV28 and TRBJ1-2; tentative D call: TRBD1 (5 bases). V lost 5 bases, J lost 7 bases, and 29 bases lay in between. This CDR3 spans 18 amino acids. Germline V gene lookup returns CDR1 MDHEN and CDR2 SYDVKM. CDR3 sequence: CASSPFPPSRKQEPGYTF. Written as DNA, the CDR3 is TGTGCCAGCAGTCCTTTCCCCCCGTCTCGAAAACAGGAACCTGGCTACACCTTC.

V and J are TRBV3-1 (or the pseudogene TRBV3-2) and TRBJ1-6; D unresolved. Germline V gene data show CDR1 as LGHDT and CDR2 as YNNKEL (reference sequence). This CDR3 spans 15 amino acids. Trimming took off 1 base at V and 4 bases at J, with 8 bases between the two ends. The CDR3, as DNA: TGTGCCAGCAGCCAAGCCACAGAATATAATTCACCCCTCCACTTT. It encodes CASSQATEYNSPLHF.

This chain uses TRBV27 with TRBJ2-5, with 7 bases identical to TRBD2. The length of the CDR3 is 14 residues. Trimming took 8 bases from V and 6 from J; bases not matched to a gene: 12. Germline V CDR1 and CDR2: MNHEY, SMNVEV (reference sequence). CDR3 sequence reads: CASSPEASGQTQYF. The CDR3 DNA reads as TGTGCCAGCTCCCCTGAGGCTAGCGGACAGACCCAGTACTTC.

The V call is TRBV23-1, the J call TRBJ1-6, with a weak D call TRBD1 (5 bases). TRBV23-1 is classed as an ORF, of uncertain function. CDR3 size: 16 residues. V was cut by 2 bases and J by 9 bases, with 17 bases left in between. For the CDR3, the DNA is TGCGCCAGCAGTCAAGGGCCTTCAGGGCTTCCTTCACCCCTCCACTTT. It specifies CASSQGPSGLPSPLHF.

V usage is TRBV15 and J usage is TRBJ2-7; 10 bases align to TRBD2. V was clipped by 0 bases and J by 4 bases; unmatched bases: 15. Germline V gives CDR1 LNHNV, CDR2 YYDKDF (reference sequence). The CDR3 consists of 19 residues. The CDR3 bases are TGTGCCACCAGCAGAGACTTACAACTAGCGGGAAAACCGCTTTACGAGCAGTACTTC. Its translation is CATSRDLQLAGKPLYEQYF.

The chain has TRBV9 and TRBJ1-1; a weak D match, TRBD1 (6 bases). Trimming pared 4 bases from V and 9 bases from J, leaving 19 bases between. The CDR3 runs 14 residues. The germline V gene encodes CDR1 SGDLS and CDR2 YYNGEE. CDR3 in DNA: TGTGCCAGCAGCCCCAAGAACAGGGAAGAGAAAGCTTTCTTT. It encodes CASSPKNREEKAFF.

The V and J genes are TRBV7-9 and TRBJ1-4, with D tentatively TRBD1 (5 bases). Germline loops: CDR1 SEHNR, CDR2 FQNEAQ (reference sequence). CDR3 length: 15 residues. Trimming removed 5 bases at V and 7 bases at J, with 17 bases between. The CDR3 region is CASSPGGGMVEKLFF. The CDR3 nucleotides read TGTGCCAGCAGCCCCGGGGGAGGTATGGTTGAAAAACTGTTTTTT.

This chain connects TRBV6-4 to TRBJ2-3, with D perhaps TRBD2 (6 bases). The CDR3 has 15 amino acids. V dropped 0 bases and J dropped 2 bases, with 9 bases sitting between them. Germline V gives CDR1 MRHNA, CDR2 SNTAGT. The CDR3 nucleotides are TGTGCCAGCAGTGACTCGGAGGGCCCCACAGATACGCAGTATTTT. Its translation: CASSDSEGPTDTQYF.

This clone was counted once. This chain joins TRBV19 and TRBJ2-1; 10 bases map to TRBD2. Germline assignment: CDR1 LNHDA and CDR2 SQIVND (reference sequence). The length of the CDR3 is 15 residues. The V gene end was trimmed by 6 bases and the J gene end by 1 base; junction bases not matched to a gene: 3. The CDR3 protein is CASSRTSGSYNEQFF. CDR3 sequence (DNA): TGTGCCAGTAGCCGGACTAGCGGTTCCTACAATGAGCAGTTCTTC.

V is TRBV7-8 and J is TRBJ2-7; D uncertain. Trimming shortened V by 5 bases and J by 3 bases, and 5 bases separated the two germline ends. The CDR3 covers 11 residues. Germline assignment: CDR1 SGHVS and CDR2 FQNEAQ. CDR3 protein: CASSPRYEQYF. The CDR3 DNA sequence: TGTGCCAGCAGCCCCCGCTACGAGCAGTACTTC.